Below, 4 T cell receptor beta chains from the same sample are listed, as sequenced in a study of identical twins' blood T cells. TCRdb processed the 5' RACE reads anew with MiXCR; each CDR3 protein has one entry. The data hold 350,000 to 400,000 distinct CDR3 sequences, with about 28% observed a single time. The sample was PBMCs. These receptors all stem from a woman aged 18 to 55 in good health.

This chain connects TRBV10-3 to TRBJ1-1; 7 bases agree with TRBD1. The CDR3 runs to 13 residues. Germline V CDR1 and CDR2: ENHRY, SYGVKD. With V trimmed by 4 bases and J by 2 bases, 1 base remained unmatched. CDR3 in amino acids: CAISGDSNTEAFF. The CDR3 nucleotides are TGTGCCATCAGTGGGGACAGTAACACTGAAGCTTTCTTT.

This clonotype was counted ten times or more. This chain joins TRBV7-9 and TRBJ2-4; possibly TRBD1 for D (6 bases). The CDR3 is 14 residues long. V lost 1 base, J lost 6 bases, and 10 bases lay in between. Germline loops: CDR1 SEHNR, CDR2 FQNEAQ (reference sequence). The CDR3 reads CASSLGGPGNIQYF. The DNA for the CDR3 is TGTGCCAGCAGCTTAGGGGGGCCGGGAAACATTCAGTACTTC.

The chain employs TRBV4-3 and TRBJ1-4; weak D call: TRBD1 (5 bases). CDR1 and CDR2 (germline): LGHNA, YSLEER. This CDR3 is built from 16 residues. The ends were cut back, 3 bases at V and 8 bases at J, with 19 bases in the middle. DNA for the CDR3: TGCGCCAGCAGCCAGATTCCGGGGCGAGGGGCGGAAAAACTGTTTTTT. It encodes CASSQIPGRGAEKLFF.

This clonotype was counted only a few times. V and J are TRBV11-2 and TRBJ1-2, with D unresolved. This CDR3 contains 14 residues. V was trimmed by 4 bases and J by 4 bases, leaving 13 bases between them. The germline V gene encodes CDR1 SGHAT and CDR2 FQNNGV. The CDR3 here is CASSSRVGSYGYTF. The CDR3 coding sequence is TGTGCCAGCAGCTCGCGGGTAGGGTCCTATGGCTACACCTTC.